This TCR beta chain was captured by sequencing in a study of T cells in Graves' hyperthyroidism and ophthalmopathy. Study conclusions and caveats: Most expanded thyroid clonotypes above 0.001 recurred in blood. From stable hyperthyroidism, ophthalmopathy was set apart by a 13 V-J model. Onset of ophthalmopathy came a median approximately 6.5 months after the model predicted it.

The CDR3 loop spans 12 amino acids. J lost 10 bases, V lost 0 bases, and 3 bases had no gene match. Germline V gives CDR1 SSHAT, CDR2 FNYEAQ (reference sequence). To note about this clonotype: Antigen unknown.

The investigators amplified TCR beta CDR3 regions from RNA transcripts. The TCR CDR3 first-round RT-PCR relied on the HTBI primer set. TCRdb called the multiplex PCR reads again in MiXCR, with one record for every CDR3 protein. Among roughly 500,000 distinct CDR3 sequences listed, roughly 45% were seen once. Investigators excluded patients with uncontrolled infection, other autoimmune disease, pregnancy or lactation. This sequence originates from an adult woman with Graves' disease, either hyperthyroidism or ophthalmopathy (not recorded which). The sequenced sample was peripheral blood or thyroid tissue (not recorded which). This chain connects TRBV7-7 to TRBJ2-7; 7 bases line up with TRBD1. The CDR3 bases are TGTGCCAGCAGCTTAGCGGGACAGTACCAGTACTTC. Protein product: CASSLAGQYQYF.